Included here is one T cell receptor (beta chain) sequence, with context. The data were obtained in a study of beta chain features in type 1 diabetes. The germline gives CDR1 SNHLY, CDR2 FYNNEI. The CDR3 is 14 residues long. After removal of 6 bases from V and 11 bases from J, the junction contained 11 bases not matched to a gene. cDNA synthesis used the whole RNA isolate, giving expressed TCRB sequences. The protocol was immunoSEQ multiplex PCR, while the TCRdb copy is restricted to in-frame clones and leaves out a portion. Of almost 350,000 clones listed, 7.5% to 9% are singletons. The chain joins TRBV2 to TRBJ2-7, with 12 bases fitting TRBD1. The receptor comes from a young woman in good health. The material sequenced was central memory CD4+ T cells from blood. CDR3 loop: CASRPFGTGGRKYF. In DNA, the CDR3 is TGTGCCAGCAGACCATTCGGGACAGGGGGCCGTAAGTACTTC.